This TCR beta chain came from a study of blood T cell repertoires in COVID-19. This CDR3 comprises 13 residues. The germline CDR1 and CDR2 sequences are LNHNV and YYDKDF (reference sequence). V was trimmed by 5 bases and J by 5 bases, leaving 10 bases between them. This clone was seen a handful of times. Participants were aged roughly 18 to 89 years from more than 20 US areas. Original analysis: How many nucleated cells were present was estimated from reference gene primer amplification. This table comes from immunoSEQ multiplex PCR, and its TCRdb copy is limited to in-frame clones, with some not included. D and trimming were read from the DNA, whereas the V and J calls and clone size are those reported in that table. Of approximately 280,000 clones in the sample, about 85% were seen once.

The TCR sequence derives from a woman aged 50 to 65 who had recovered from COVID-19. Sequenced sample: PBMCs or T cells enriched from blood (not recorded which). The rearrangement joins TRBV15 to TRBJ1-5; no firm D call. Here the CDR3 DNA reads TGTGCCACCAGCCGCAGGTCCGATCAGCCCCAGCATTTT. It yields the protein CATSRRSDQPQHF.